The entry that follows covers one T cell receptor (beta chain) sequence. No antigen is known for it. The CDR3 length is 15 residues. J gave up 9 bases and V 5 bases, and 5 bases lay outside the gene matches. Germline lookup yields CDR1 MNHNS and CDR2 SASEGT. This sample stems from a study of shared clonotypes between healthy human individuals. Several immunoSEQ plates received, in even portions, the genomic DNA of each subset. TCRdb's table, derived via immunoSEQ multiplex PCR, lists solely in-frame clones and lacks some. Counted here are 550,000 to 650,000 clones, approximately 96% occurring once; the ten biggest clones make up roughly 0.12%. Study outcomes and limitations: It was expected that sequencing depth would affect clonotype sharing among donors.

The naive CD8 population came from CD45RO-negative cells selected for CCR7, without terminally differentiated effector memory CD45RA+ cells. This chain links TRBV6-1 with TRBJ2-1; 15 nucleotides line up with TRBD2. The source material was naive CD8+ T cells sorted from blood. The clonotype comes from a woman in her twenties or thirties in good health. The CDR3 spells CASSRTSGRDGEQFF. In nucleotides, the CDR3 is TGTGCCAGCAGTCGGACTAGCGGGAGGGACGGTGAGCAGTTCTTC.